The entry below gives a single T cell receptor (beta chain) sequence along with its context. There are 13 residues in the CDR3. V lost 2 bases and J lost 8, with 10 bases in between. CDR1 is SGHVS, CDR2 FNYEAQ, per germline. Here immunoSEQ multiplex PCR was the method, and the copy in TCRdb shows in-frame clones only, minus some. Of 350,000 to 400,000 clones in the sample, just over 90% are singletons; the top ten hold about 0.78%. This record comes from a study of blood T cell repertoires in COVID-19. The chain has TRBV7-6 and TRBJ2-1, with D perhaps TRBD2 (6 bases). The sequencing input was PBMCs or T cells enriched from blood (not recorded which). This clonotype was sampled from a woman between 40 and 55 years old who had been exposed to COVID-19. The CDR3 loop reads CASSLSGGDEQFF. DNA of the CDR3: TGTGCCAGCAGCTTATCGGGCGGGGATGAGCAGTTCTTC. The full variable domain, completed using reference TRBV7-6 and TRBJ2-1, is GAGVSQSPRYKVTKRGQDVALRCDPISGHVSLYWYRQALGQGPEFLTYFNYEAQQDKSGLPNDRFSAERPEGSISTLTIQRTEQRDSAMYRCASSLSGGDEQFFGPGTRLTVL.